This paragraph covers one T cell receptor (beta chain) sequence. The data belong to a study of Ad26.COV2.S vaccination and SARS-CoV-2 variants. In the study overall: The authors gave Ad26.COV2.S intramuscularly, either once or twice 56 days apart.

The data were produced by immunoSEQ multiplex PCR, yet TCRdb's version contains in-frame clones alone and is incomplete. The sample shows roughly 350,000 clones, around 90% of them seen only once. Sample treatment: roughly 18 received Ad26.COV2.S at low or high dose, single or two shots; about 5 received placebo; per-sample allocation not given. Sampling was done on day 63 after the first vaccine or placebo injection. Material: peripheral blood, obtained in a trial of Ad26.COV2.S vaccine versus placebo. This clonotype was sampled from a person between 18 and 65 years old who received the Ad26.COV2.S COVID-19 vaccine or a placebo.

CDR3 region: CASPPGAAGANVLTF. DNA for the CDR3: TGTGCCAGCCCCCCTGGAGCCGCTGGGGCCAACGTCCTGACTTTC. This sequence joins TRBV7-9 and TRBJ2-6; D is undetermined. The CDR3 runs 15 residues. Germline assignment: CDR1 SEHNR and CDR2 FQNEAQ (reference sequence). V lost 8 bases and J 2 bases, leaving 13 bases between the germline ends.